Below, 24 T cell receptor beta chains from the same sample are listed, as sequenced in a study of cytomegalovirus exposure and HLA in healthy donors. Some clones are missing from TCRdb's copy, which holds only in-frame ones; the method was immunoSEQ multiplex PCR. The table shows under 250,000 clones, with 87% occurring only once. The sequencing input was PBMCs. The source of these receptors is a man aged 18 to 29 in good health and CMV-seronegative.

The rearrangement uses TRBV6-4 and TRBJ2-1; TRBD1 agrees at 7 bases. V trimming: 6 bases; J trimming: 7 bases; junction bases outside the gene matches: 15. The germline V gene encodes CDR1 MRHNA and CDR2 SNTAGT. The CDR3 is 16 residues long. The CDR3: CASRPIPTLQGNEQFF. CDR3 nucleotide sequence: TGTGCCAGCAGACCGATCCCCACCCTACAGGGGAATGAGCAGTTCTTC.

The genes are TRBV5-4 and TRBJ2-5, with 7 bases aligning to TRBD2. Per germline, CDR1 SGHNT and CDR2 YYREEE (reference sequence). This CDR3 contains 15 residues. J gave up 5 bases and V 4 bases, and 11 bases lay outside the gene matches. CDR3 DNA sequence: TGTGCCAGCAGCGGCGGGGACTACGGGCGGGAGACCCAGTACTTC. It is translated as CASSGGDYGRETQYF.

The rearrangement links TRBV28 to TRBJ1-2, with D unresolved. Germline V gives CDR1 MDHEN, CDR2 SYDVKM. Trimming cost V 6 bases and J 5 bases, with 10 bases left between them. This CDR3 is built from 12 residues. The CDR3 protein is CASRLAPYGYTF. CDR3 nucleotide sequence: TGTGCCAGCAGATTGGCCCCTTATGGCTACACCTTC.

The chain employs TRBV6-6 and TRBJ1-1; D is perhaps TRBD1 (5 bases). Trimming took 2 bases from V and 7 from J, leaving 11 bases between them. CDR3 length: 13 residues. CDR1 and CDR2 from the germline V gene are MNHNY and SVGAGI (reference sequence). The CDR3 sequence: CASSYDGGIEAFF. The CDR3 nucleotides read TGTGCCAGCAGTTACGATGGGGGGATTGAAGCTTTCTTT.

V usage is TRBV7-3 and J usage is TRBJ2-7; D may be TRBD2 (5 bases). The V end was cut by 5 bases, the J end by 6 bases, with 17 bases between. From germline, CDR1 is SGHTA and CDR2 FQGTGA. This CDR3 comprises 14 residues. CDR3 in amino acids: CASSHSEGSGEQYF. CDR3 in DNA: TGTGCCAGCAGCCATTCCGAGGGTTCGGGCGAGCAGTACTTC.

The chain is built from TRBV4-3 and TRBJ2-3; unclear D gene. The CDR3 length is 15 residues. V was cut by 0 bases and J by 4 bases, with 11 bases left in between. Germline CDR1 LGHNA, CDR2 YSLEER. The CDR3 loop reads CASSQDFASPDTQYF. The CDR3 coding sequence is TGCGCCAGCAGCCAAGATTTTGCGAGTCCAGATACGCAGTATTTT.

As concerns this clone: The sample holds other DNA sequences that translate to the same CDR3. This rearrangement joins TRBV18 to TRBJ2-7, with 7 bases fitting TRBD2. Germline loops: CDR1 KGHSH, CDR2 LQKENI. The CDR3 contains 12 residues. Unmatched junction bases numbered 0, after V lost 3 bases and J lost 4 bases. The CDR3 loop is CASSPGGYEQYF. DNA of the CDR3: TGTGCCAGCTCACCCGGGGGGTACGAGCAGTACTTC.

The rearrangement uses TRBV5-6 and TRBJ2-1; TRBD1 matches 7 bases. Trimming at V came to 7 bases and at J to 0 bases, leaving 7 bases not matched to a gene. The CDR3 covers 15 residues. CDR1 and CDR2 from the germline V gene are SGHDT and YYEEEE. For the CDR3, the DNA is TGTGCCAGCGCCCGACGGGACAGCTCCTACAATGAGCAGTTCTTC. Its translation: CASARRDSSYNEQFF.

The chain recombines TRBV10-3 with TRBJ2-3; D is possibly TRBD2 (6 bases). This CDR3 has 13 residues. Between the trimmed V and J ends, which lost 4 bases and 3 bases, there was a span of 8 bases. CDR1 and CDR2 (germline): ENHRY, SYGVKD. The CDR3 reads CAISVGGTDTQYF. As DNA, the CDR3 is TGTGCCATCAGTGTGGGGGGAACAGATACGCAGTATTTT.

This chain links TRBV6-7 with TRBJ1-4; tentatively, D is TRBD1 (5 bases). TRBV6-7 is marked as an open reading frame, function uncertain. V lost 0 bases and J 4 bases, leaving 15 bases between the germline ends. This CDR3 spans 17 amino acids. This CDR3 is CASSYSISGQGNEKLFF. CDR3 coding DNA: TGTGCCAGCAGTTACTCGATCTCTGGGCAGGGTAATGAAAAACTGTTTTTT.

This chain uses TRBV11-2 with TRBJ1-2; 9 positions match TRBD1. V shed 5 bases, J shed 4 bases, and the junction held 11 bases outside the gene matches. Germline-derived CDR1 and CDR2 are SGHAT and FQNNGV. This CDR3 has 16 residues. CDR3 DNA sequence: TGTGCCAGCAGCGTTGTAGGGACAGGGTTAGGCTATGGCTACACCTTC. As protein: CASSVVGTGLGYGYTF.

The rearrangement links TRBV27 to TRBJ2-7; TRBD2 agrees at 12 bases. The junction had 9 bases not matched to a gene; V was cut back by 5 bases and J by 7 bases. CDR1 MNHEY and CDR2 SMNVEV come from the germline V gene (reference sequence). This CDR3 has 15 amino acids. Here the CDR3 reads CASSQTSGRFWEQYF. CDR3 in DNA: TGTGCCAGCAGTCAAACTAGCGGGAGGTTTTGGGAGCAGTACTTC.

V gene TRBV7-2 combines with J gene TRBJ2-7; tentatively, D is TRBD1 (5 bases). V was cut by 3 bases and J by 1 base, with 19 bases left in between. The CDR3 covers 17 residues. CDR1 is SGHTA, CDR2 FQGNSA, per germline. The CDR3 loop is CASSFQPLRGTSYEQYF. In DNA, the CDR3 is TGTGCCAGCAGCTTCCAACCACTAAGGGGCACTTCCTACGAGCAGTACTTC.

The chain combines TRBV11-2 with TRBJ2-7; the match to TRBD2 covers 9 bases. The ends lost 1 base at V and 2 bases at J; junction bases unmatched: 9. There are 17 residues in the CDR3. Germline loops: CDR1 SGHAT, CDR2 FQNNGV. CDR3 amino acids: CASSLGGWREGAYEQYF. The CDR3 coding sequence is TGTGCCAGCAGCTTAGGGGGCTGGCGGGAGGGGGCCTACGAGCAGTACTTC.

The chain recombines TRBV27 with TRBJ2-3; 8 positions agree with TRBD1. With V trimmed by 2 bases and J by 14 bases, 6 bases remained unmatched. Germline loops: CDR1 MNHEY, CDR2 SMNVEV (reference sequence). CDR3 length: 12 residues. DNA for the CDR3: TGTGCCAGCAGTTTACCGGACAGGGTGCGGTATTTT. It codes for CASSLPDRVRYF.

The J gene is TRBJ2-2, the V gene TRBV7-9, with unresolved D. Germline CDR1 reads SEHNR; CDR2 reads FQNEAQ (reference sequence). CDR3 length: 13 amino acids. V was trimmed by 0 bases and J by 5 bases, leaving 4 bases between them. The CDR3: CASSLASTGELFF. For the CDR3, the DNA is TGTGCCAGCAGCTTAGCTAGTACCGGGGAGCTGTTTTTT. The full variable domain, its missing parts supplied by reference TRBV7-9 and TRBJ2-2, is DTGVSQNPRHKITKRGQNVTFRCDPISEHNRLYWYRQTLGQGPEFLTYFQNEAQLEKSRLLSDRFSAERPKGSFSTLEIQRTEQGDSAMYLCASSLASTGELFFGEGSRLTVL.

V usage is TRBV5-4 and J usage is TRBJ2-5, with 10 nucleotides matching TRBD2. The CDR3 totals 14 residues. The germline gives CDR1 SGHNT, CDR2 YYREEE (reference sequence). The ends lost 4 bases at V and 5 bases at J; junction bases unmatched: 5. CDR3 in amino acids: CASSMKRGGETQYF. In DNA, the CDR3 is TGTGCCAGCAGCATGAAGCGGGGGGGCGAGACCCAGTACTTC.

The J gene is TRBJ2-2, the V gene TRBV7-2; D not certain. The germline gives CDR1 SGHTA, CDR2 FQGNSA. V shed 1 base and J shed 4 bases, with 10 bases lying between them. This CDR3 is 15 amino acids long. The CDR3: CASSLDRLRTGELFF. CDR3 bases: TGTGCCAGCAGCTTAGATCGTTTGCGCACCGGGGAGCTGTTTTTT. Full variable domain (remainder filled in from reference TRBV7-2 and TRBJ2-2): GAGVSQSPSNKVTEKGKDVELRCDPISGHTALYWYRQSLGQGLEFLIYFQGNSAPDKSGLPSDRFSAERTGGSVSTLTIQRTQQEDSAVYLCASSLDRLRTGELFFGEGSRLTVL.

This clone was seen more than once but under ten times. The CDR3 sequence is CASSEPIGDTGELFF. Here the CDR3 DNA reads TGTGCCAGCAGCGAGCCTATAGGGGACACCGGGGAGCTGTTTTTT. The chain uses TRBV9 and TRBJ2-2, with a tentative D call TRBD1 (5 bases). The CDR3 covers 15 residues. The germline V and J ends were trimmed by 3 bases and 3 bases, with 12 bases remaining between them. The V gene's germline CDR1 is SGDLS and CDR2 YYNGEE. The variable domain in full, completed from reference TRBV9 and TRBJ2-2, reads DSGVTQTPKHLITATGQRVTLRCSPRSGDLSVYWYQQSLDQGLQFLIQYYNGEERAKGNILERFSAQQFPDLHSELNLSSLELGDSALYFCASSEPIGDTGELFFGEGSRLTVL.

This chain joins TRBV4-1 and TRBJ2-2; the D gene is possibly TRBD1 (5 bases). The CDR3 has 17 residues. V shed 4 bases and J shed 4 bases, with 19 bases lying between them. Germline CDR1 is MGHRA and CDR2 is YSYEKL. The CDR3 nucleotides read TGCGCCAGCAGCCGCGAACCGTGGGGCCCGAGCACCGGGGAGCTGTTTTTT. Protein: CASSREPWGPSTGELFF.

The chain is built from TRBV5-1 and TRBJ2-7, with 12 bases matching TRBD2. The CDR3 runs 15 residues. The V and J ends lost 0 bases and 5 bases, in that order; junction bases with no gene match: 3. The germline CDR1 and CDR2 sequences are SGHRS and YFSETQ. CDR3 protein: CASSLVLAGGNEQYF. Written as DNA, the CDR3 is TGCGCCAGCAGCTTGGTCCTAGCGGGAGGGAACGAGCAGTACTTC. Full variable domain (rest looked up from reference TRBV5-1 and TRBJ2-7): KAGVTQTPRYLIKTRGQQVTLSCSPISGHRSVSWYQQTPGQGLQFLFEYFSETQRNKGNFPGRFSGRQFSNSRSEMNVSTLELGDSALYLCASSLVLAGGNEQYFGPGTRLTVT.

The CDR3 nucleotides are TGTGCCAGGGCGACCAGATCCGGGACAGCAAATTCACCCCTCCACTTT. It is translated as CARATRSGTANSPLHF. The chain recombines TRBV2 with TRBJ1-6; 7 nucleotides agree with TRBD1. V was clipped by 9 bases and J by 7 bases; unmatched bases: 15. The CDR3 contains 16 residues. Per germline, CDR1 SNHLY and CDR2 FYNNEI.

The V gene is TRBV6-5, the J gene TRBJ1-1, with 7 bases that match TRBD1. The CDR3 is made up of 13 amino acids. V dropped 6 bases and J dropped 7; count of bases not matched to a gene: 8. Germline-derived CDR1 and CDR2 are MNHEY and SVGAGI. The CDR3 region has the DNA TGTGCCAGCAGCCCCGGGACAGCCTATGAAGCTTTCTTT. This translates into CASSPGTAYEAFF.

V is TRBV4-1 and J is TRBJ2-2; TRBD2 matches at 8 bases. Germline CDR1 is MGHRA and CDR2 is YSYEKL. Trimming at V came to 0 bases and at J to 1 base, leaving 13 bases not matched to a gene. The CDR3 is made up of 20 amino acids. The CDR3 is CASSQDPARRLAGNTGELFF. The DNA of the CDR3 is TGCGCCAGCAGCCAAGATCCTGCTCGTCGGCTAGCGGGGAACACCGGGGAGCTGTTTTTT.